This note documents a single T cell receptor (beta chain) sequence. The antigen remains undetermined. The data are from a study of cytomegalovirus exposure and HLA in healthy donors. Whole-study context: Falling in the Caucasian-associated ancestry cluster were about four fifths of 398 genotyped donors.

CDR3 size: 14 residues. Trimming stripped 1 base from V and 2 bases from J, with 8 bases between. Germline loops: CDR1 SGHTA, CDR2 FQGTGA. Use of 60 Vbeta and 13 Jbeta primers characterized the PCR. The repertoire was sequenced with immunoSEQ multiplex PCR; TCRdb's copy has only in-frame clones and lacks some. The sample consists of around 210,000 clones, around 79% of them appearing once. Overall study findings and caveats: A later analysis linked a missense variant in DCLRE1C to the trimming of TCR beta V and J genes.

Unrecorded immune exposure was likely among donors, who were nominally healthy when sampled. Sequencing input: PBMCs. The rearrangement uses TRBV7-3 and TRBJ1-1, with D hard to call. This receptor was taken from a male donor in good health and CMV-seropositive. The CDR3 here is CASSLMAVNTEAFF. The CDR3 bases are TGTGCCAGCAGCTTAATGGCAGTCAACACTGAAGCTTTCTTT.